This entry features one T cell receptor beta chain sequence. This clone has more than one count but fewer than ten. It has no known antigen specificity. Base qualities were left out, and no much larger clone turns up one base away. The data belong to a study of cytomegalovirus exposure and HLA in healthy donors (dated by TCRdb to the late 2010s). Study-wide context: An earlier analysis of approximately 640 of the donors reported about 250 Gb of sequence data and 100 million to 130 million unique TCR beta sequences from 150 million to 200 million T cells. To predict cytomegalovirus infection status, the study combined high-throughput TCR immunosequencing, statistical association of individual TCRs with disease status, and machine learning. Along with the approximately 670-subject first cohort, a separate validation cohort of over a hundred different subjects was used. In the later analysis, no new phenotypic data were used to find candidate immune exposures; instead, reliance was placed on TCR beta sequences and their occurrence across donors. The study aimed to test whether cataloging public T cell receptors could reveal signatures of past pathogen exposure. Every discovery cohort repertoire had been produced on one sequencing platform. In a later genetic analysis, genome-wide SNP genotypes for about three fifths of the roughly 670 donors were used, and that subset was treated as a discovery cohort. Because of strong linkage in the cohort, roughly five DR-DQ haplotypes were treated as single units for association and clustering. Typing coverage varied by locus: roughly 629-640 donors for A, B, C, DRB1 and DQB1; roughly 500 for DQA1; over 600 for DPA1; around 450 for DPB1. About 300 gigabases of sequencing data and around 80 million unique TCR sequences made up an early release that covered several hundred HLA-typed donors. Class I and class II HLA loci were covered by the typing at four-digit resolution. A later analysis re-examined previously published TCR beta repertoires from more than 650 donors and added high-resolution HLA genotyping to investigate patterns of TCR occurrence. To decide whether each TCR beta V gene segment behaved as functional or pseudogenic, an earlier analysis of 587 of the donors relied on high-throughput TCR beta sequencing. Among roughly 400 genotyped donors of the cohort, an average of around 250,000 unique TCR beta nucleotide sequences was sequenced per donor, of which about 18% were non-productive. The study profiled the T cell repertoires of some 610 subjects by immunosequencing and related them to cytomegalovirus serostatus. Donor age, sex, ethnicity and CMV serostatus were compiled alongside the repertoire data. The genetic ancestry cluster associated with self-reported Caucasian donors included around four fifths of the roughly 400 genotyped donors.

In total, roughly 670 healthy bone marrow donors made up the cohort. At the time of sampling, all cohort members were nominally healthy, though unrecorded immune exposures were likely present. The donor was CMV seronegative and was included in the group of under 450 seronegative cohort members. Each donor provided a peripheral blood sample, and peripheral blood mononuclear cells were used for TCR beta sequencing. Genomic DNA was extracted from the blood cell samples with the Qiagen DNeasy Blood Extraction Kit. What the research found in general, with its limitations: Most CMV-associated TCR beta chains appeared to be HLA-restricted in a later analysis, and the HLA associations seemed to be driven largely by CMV exposure. Strong co-occurrence of HLA alleles, especially DR and DQ, made assigning TCR associations to individual alleles difficult. V-gene and J-gene trimming of TCR beta chains was associated with a missense DCLRE1C variant in a later genetic analysis, and the association was replicated in an independent cohort. In a later analysis, HLA-associated TCR beta chains were found to be more clonally expanded and to have lower generation probabilities than equally common non-associated chains. The 87-base-pair reads could not distinguish some IMGT-functional V segments, including TRBV6-2 and TRBV6-3, so those segments were excluded. Several of the top co-occurrence clusters appeared to be linked to parvovirus B19, influenza, CMV and Epstein-Barr virus, according to a later analysis. In a later genetic analysis, fewer N-insertions in productive TCRs were reported among donors in an Asian-associated ancestry cluster than the roughly 670-donor mean. Roughly 17 rarely observed V segments, including chromosome 9 orphons, were excluded from the earlier analysis of some 590 of the donors because counts were too low. Broadly in line with IMGT annotations, most TCR beta V segments showed up in productive rearrangements about 90% or about 30% of the time in an earlier analysis of 450 to 750 of the donors. A further reported finding was that TCR beta sequences accurately predicted the HLA-A and HLA-B alleles for most subjects in the first cohort. Because HLA typing was missing for some donors at each locus, association tests included only the typed subset. A cluster of highly shared sequence variants was judged likely to represent a technical artifact of the sequencing pipeline. Sequencing depth was assumed to be roughly uniform across donors in the presence/absence analyses, though that assumption may not hold. The only immune exposure information available for the cohort was CMV serostatus. Linkage disequilibrium might explain the correlated functional status among segregating V segments, but an unknown experimental factor could not be ruled out. The classifier was reported to diagnose cytomegalovirus status with high specificity and sensitivity in both the original and validation cohorts. In vitro tests confirmed that a few of the cytomegalovirus-associated TCR beta chains recognize cytomegalovirus antigens. In a later analysis, the rate of TCR association differed among HLA loci, with DRB1 alleles having the most associated TCRs and HLA-C alleles having the fewest. The study listed 164 TCR beta chains as associated with cytomegalovirus. According to the authors, the approach could potentially be generalized to other disease states and immunological phenotypes. The cohort was sequenced for TCR beta chains only, and without alpha or paired-chain data the features that could be detected were limited. Most TCR sequences were observed very rarely across donors, whereas some public TCRs were present in many individuals. Specific HLA alleles were associated with roughly 17,000 TCR beta sequences at a false discovery rate of 0.05 in a later analysis.

Trimming takes 7 bases off V and 7 bases off J; junction bases not matched to a gene: 14. There are 16 amino acids in the CDR3, from cysteine to phenylalanine inclusive. Only CDR3 DNA is held: 48 bases, read in frame from base 1. The germline V gene (reference sequence) supplies CDR1 MNHEY and CDR2 SMNVEV. Receptor amplification or capture employed the immunoSEQ multiplex PCR assay. A mixture of 60 forward primers for TCR Vbeta segments and 13 reverse primers for TCR Jbeta segments was used in the multiplex PCR. A multiplex PCR assay on genomic DNA amplified the CDR3 region of rearranged TCR beta genes. Amplified TCR beta libraries were sequenced as 87-base-pair reads on the Illumina HiSeq System. Regarding the original processing steps: A later analysis counted approximately 74 million unique TCR beta chains across the 700 or so repertoires, and 10 million to 11 million of these chains were shared by at least two donors. To remove PCR and sequencing errors, raw reads were error-corrected and collapsed into unique sequences using a nearest-neighbor algorithm that merged closely related sequences. V, D and J gene segments were assigned by aligning CDR3 sequences to IMGT reference sequences. For a sequence to be retained, a match of at least six nucleotides to both a V gene segment and a J gene segment was required. Rearrangements were classified as productive when the CDR3 lacked stop codons and remained in frame with V and J, and all other rearrangements were classified as non-productive. Following IMGT convention, CDR3 was defined as the stretch from the second conserved V-encoded cysteine up to the conserved J-encoded phenylalanine. In an earlier analysis of 550 to 650 of the donors, sequences lacking an unambiguous match to a single V gene segment were excluded. An earlier analysis of almost 600 of the donors classified V segments as functional when productive rearrangements were above 56.7% and as segregating when the standard deviation between donors was above 5%. To diagnose cytomegalovirus status from the catalog of TCR beta chain sequences, a statistical classification framework was built. V and J gene assignment, in a later analysis, came from comparing TCR nucleotide sequences with IMGT/GENE-DB human TR gene sequences. A later analysis assigned CDR3 sequences and most-parsimonious VDJ recombination scenarios with the TCRdist pipeline. In a later analysis, each TCR beta chain was defined by its CDR3 amino acid sequence together with its V-gene family, and reads lacking a unique V-gene family were excluded. To address suspected cross-contamination and a sequencing artifact, a later analysis removed roughly 580 highly shared, low-generation-probability nucleotide sequences. In a later analysis, a clonal expansion index for each public chain was calculated from normalized within-repertoire ranks of inferred template counts. Generation probabilities in a later analysis came from a VDJ recombination model fitted to out-of-frame rearrangements, and those results were checked against IGoR. In a later analysis, hypergeometric tests were used to score TCR-TCR, TCR-HLA and TCR-CMV co-occurrence, with a repertoire-size bias correction applied to TCR pairs. False discovery rates were estimated in a later analysis by permuting HLA or CMV assignments 20 times. A later analysis grouped co-occurring TCRs with DBSCAN, adding TCRdist sequence similarity when clustering within HLA-allele-positive subsets. Co-occurrence clustering excluded repertoires with fewer than 30,000 or more than 120,000 public chains, plus five with anomalous nucleotide sharing. This immuneACCESS table, as held by TCRdb, lists in-frame sequences with V and J called but not all clones. Of the missing ones, under half trace to an unresolved V gene in checked studies; the others have no known cause. The V and J calls and clone size were taken over from that table, and D and trimming were inferred from the DNA. The sample data list about 100,000 clones, and around 72% of these were observed just once. Of the sample, over 3% is held by the ten largest clones.

Specimen: PBMCs. This TCR was recovered from a man aged 35 to 55 in good health and CMV-seronegative. Rearrangement joined TRBV27 to TRBJ1-5; 9 nucleotides in the junction match TRBD1. The nucleotides are TGTGCCAGCAACCCTGGGACAGGGCGCCCAGGACAGCCCCAGCATTTT. Its protein is CASNPGTGRPGQPQHF.